This T cell receptor beta chain comes out of a study of cytomegalovirus exposure and HLA in healthy donors. PCR was performed using 60 Vbeta and 13 Jbeta primers. Produced via immunoSEQ multiplex PCR; TCRdb's table is partial and in-frame only. Of tens of thousands of clones in the sample, about 70% were seen once. This CDR3 spans 15 amino acids. Germline CDR1 MDHEN, CDR2 SYDVKM. The V and J ends lost 4 bases and 4 bases, in that order; junction bases with no gene match: 7. The sequenced material came from PBMCs. V and J are TRBV28 and TRBJ1-2; TRBD1 matches at 9 bases. The receptor's source is a woman aged 25-40 years in good health and CMV-seronegative. The CDR3 loop is CASSSVTGGGYGYTF. The CDR3 nucleotides read TGTGCCAGCAGTTCGGTGACAGGGGGTGGCTATGGCTACACCTTC.